This paragraph covers one TCR beta chain sequence. Original handling: The assay estimated nucleated cells by amplifying reference gene primers. Measured with immunoSEQ multiplex PCR; TCRdb has only the in-frame clones, and not every one. V and J calls and clone size are given by that table; D and trimming were obtained from the DNA. The sample contains 35,000 to 40,000 clones, 84% of which appear only once. The CDR3 length is 13 residues. V shed 3 bases and J 7 bases; nucleotides not matched to a gene: 4. Per the germline V gene, CDR1 is SGHTA and CDR2 is FQGTGA. This entry belongs to a study of blood T cell repertoires in COVID-19. Study information: Acute and convalescent COVID-19 specimens originated in the United States, Italy and Spain. Nucleic acid was either cDNA or gDNA, and it came from T cells, B-cell-depleted T cells, or PBMCs.

The specimen was peripheral blood. This chain joins TRBV7-3 and TRBJ2-5, with 8 bases fitting TRBD1. This TCR derives from a man in his sixties with COVID-19, enrolled during active disease. CDR3 DNA sequence: TGTGCCAGCAGCTTGGACAGGGACGGGACCCAGTACTTC. Its protein is CASSLDRDGTQYF.